The 5 T cell receptor beta chains presented below share a single source sample, sequenced in a study of OX40 agonist ivuxolimab in advanced cancers. Libraries were prepared by immunoSEQ multiplex PCR; TCRdb keeps only in-frame clonotypes and omits some of them. The sample has some 66,000 clones, approximately 89% seen once. The material was CD4+ or CD8+ T cells sorted from blood, obtained in a trial of the OX40 agonist ivuxolimab. Every receptor here comes from an adult with an advanced solid tumor such as melanoma, head and neck, liver or kidney cancer.

The V gene is TRBV6-1, the J gene TRBJ2-7; D unresolved. Germline V gene sequence: CDR1 MNHNS, CDR2 SASEGT. Trimming took 8 bases from V and 1 from J, leaving 6 bases between them. The CDR3 covers 11 residues. CDR3 residues: CASVNSYEQYF. DNA of the CDR3: TGTGCCAGCGTAAATTCCTACGAGCAGTACTTC.

This chain links TRBV7-2 with TRBJ1-6, with D perhaps TRBD1 (6 bases). V gave up 4 bases and J gave up 6 bases, with 13 bases separating them. The CDR3 runs 15 residues. Germline V CDR1 and CDR2: SGHTA, FQGNSA. CDR3 nucleotides: TGTGCCAGCAGCTCACAGGGTTTTAGTAATTCACCCCTCCACTTT. Its translation: CASSSQGFSNSPLHF.

The chain employs TRBV7-9 and TRBJ2-6; D call uncertain. In germline, CDR1 is SEHNR, CDR2 FQNEAQ (reference sequence). With 3 bases removed from V and 2 bases from J, the gap between germline ends came to 2 bases. The CDR3 is 13 residues long. The CDR3 DNA follows: TGTGCCAGCAGCTTGGCTGGGGCCAACGTCCTGACTTTC. Translation gives CASSLAGANVLTF.

The gene calls are TRBV18 and TRBJ2-1; tentatively, D is TRBD2 (6 bases). V gave up 3 bases and J gave up 7 bases, with 22 bases separating them. Per the germline V gene, CDR1 is KGHSH and CDR2 is LQKENI. The CDR3 contains 17 residues. The CDR3, as DNA: TGTGCCAGCTCACCGCGGGGCGGGACCCTGGCTGGGAATGAGCAGTTCTTC. This translates into CASSPRGGTLAGNEQFF.

The rearrangement joins TRBV7-9 to TRBJ2-2, with D unresolved. CDR1 is SEHNR, CDR2 FQNEAQ, per germline (reference sequence). This CDR3 has 15 residues. Trimming cost V 0 bases and J 0 bases, with 5 bases left between them. The CDR3 DNA is TGTGCCAGCAGCTTAGCGGCAGCGAACACCGGGGAGCTGTTTTTT. Its protein product is CASSLAAANTGELFF.